This T cell receptor beta chain came from a study of intratumoral heterogeneity in liver cancer. The wider study: Most patients were male, with a median age of roughly 63 years.

With respect to this clone: Its specificity is unknown.

Germline V CDR1 and CDR2: KGHDR, SFDVKD. Trimming took off 6 bases at V and 1 base at J, with 16 bases between the two ends. CDR3 length equals 16 residues. Assay used: immunoSEQ multiplex PCR; TCRdb lists only in-frame clones, some missing. Of over 20,000 clones listed, 73% are singletons. Study-level points and caveats: Tumor-infiltrating lymphocyte representation was acknowledged to be under-sampled.

Early-stage hepatocellular carcinoma patients were treatment-naïve prior to resection. Sampled areas showed no macroscopic evidence of necrosis or hemorrhage. V gene TRBV24-1 combines with J gene TRBJ2-3; D uncertain. Sequencing used tumor-adjacent normal tissue, obtained before any cancer treatment. The sequence came from a woman in her 70s with hepatocellular carcinoma. The CDR3 nucleotides are TGTGCCACCAGTCCGCCAGCTGACGAGGGCACAGATACGCAGTATTTT. This encodes CATSPPADEGTDTQYF.